The T cell receptor (beta chain) under discussion was sequenced for a study of shared clonotypes between healthy human individuals. Overall study context: Each donor contributed plates that comprised three CD4 naive, three CD4 memory, two CD8 naive and one CD8 memory.

Original methodology: Filtering of immunoSEQ junctional sequences could not match full-length read filtering. Clones were read by immunoSEQ multiplex PCR, and TCRdb kept only the in-frame ones, dropping some. V, J and clone size are taken as reported in that table, and D and trimming were inferred from the DNA itself. Of over a million clones listed, roughly 96% were seen once; the top ten hold 0.95% to 1.5%. About this clone: Its antigen is not identified.

Findings and limits, study-wide: On the whole, naive subsets had larger estimated richness than memory subsets had. Between several donors, naive CD4 clonotypes were shared at a level of roughly 5.5%.

V was pared by 0 bases and J by 4 bases, with 5 bases of the junction left unmatched. This CDR3 has 15 residues. Germline CDR1 LGHNA, CDR2 YSLEER. Material: naive CD4+ T cells sorted from blood. Subset reported: CD45RA+ positively selected. This sequence originates from a man younger than 45 in good health. The V and J genes are TRBV4-3 and TRBJ2-7; 8 bases fit TRBD1. This CDR3 is CASSQERTGIYEQYF. DNA of the CDR3: TGCGCCAGCAGCCAAGAAAGGACAGGGATATACGAGCAGTACTTC.